This T cell receptor (beta chain) was captured by sequencing in a study of identical twins listed by TCRdb under 2016. For the study in its entirety: TCR alpha and beta repertoires from monozygotic twins, unrelated adults of various ages and cord blood were deep-sequenced to test whether fetal clonotypes persist. Replicate twin experiments were performed at different times using different library preparation protocols to rule out contamination. Summary of the overall study and its limitations: Abundant cord blood beta clonotypes had fewer insertions, young adult naive repertoires showed a similar but weaker trend, and memory repertoires showed no such trend. Invariant T cells such as MAIT and iNKT could partly confound zero-insertion analyses, although diverse VJ usage argued against such confounding for most clonotypes. In monozygotic twins, recombination models systematically underestimated out-of-frame TCR alpha sharing, but the models matched the sharing seen between unrelated individuals. The excess sharing between twins in beta out-of-frame sequences was weaker because fewer shared sequences reduced the signal-to-noise ratio. Compared with coincidental sharing between unrelated individuals, an excess of low generation-probability sequences was observed among out-of-frame TCR alpha sequences shared between twins. Because the same donors could not be followed over many years, the conclusions depended on cross-sectional statistical analysis.

Trimming costs V 5 bases and J 2 bases, and their ends lie 11 bases apart. Taken from the germline V gene (reference sequence), the CDR1 and CDR2 loops are MNHEY and SMNVEV. Including the terminal cysteine and phenylalanine, the CDR3 comprises 14 residues. Just CDR3 DNA is preserved here, 42 bases in frame from base 1. The sample holds one count of this clonotype. Its antigen remains undetermined. The sample holds no much larger clone one base away, and base qualities are not on file. One read amounts to weak evidence. Only healthy Caucasian donors were included. Three pairs of female monozygotic twins, all aged about 18 to 29 years, made up the twin cohort. Peripheral blood mononuclear cells were the source from which RNA for the TCR libraries was isolated. The library relied on 5' RACE. The instrument given in TCRdb is Illumina HiSeq 2000. A universal primer binding site was added through template switching, and the final cDNA carried a unique molecular identifier so that TCR cDNA molecules could be counted accurately. First-strand cDNA for TCR alpha and beta chains was synthesized from specific primers in the conserved constant-segment region. To control for contamination, every cDNA library carried two barcodes: a SMART-Mk sample barcode plus Illumina barcodes. Two successive PCR steps introduced TruSeq adapter sequences along with Illumina sample barcodes. The Illumina HiSeq platform was used with custom primers to sequence TCR alpha and beta cDNA libraries. From the authors' description of their analysis: Unique molecular identifiers were extracted from raw reads with MiGEC, and CDR3 positions were determined with MiXCR. For each individual, recombination models were inferred using an EM algorithm with the repgenHMM and IGoR tools. The tcR package in R was used for shared clonotype analysis, with sharing normalized by the product of cloneset sizes. To study raw recombination without the effects of thymic and clonal selection, out-of-frame nonproductive sequences were analyzed. TCRdb applied fastp at Q25 and MiXCR to the public reads, then kept only in-frame beta chains. Rows matching on CDR3 protein sequence are summarized as one entry with the most common DNA and genes. TCRdb's processing, not the study's, gives the V and J calls here. For this sample the table gives some 590,000 distinct CDR3 sequences, of which more than 9% were detected only once. Roughly 3% of the sample is taken by the ten largest.

This same sample was also taken into another study, of yellow fever vaccine responses in identical twins. As described in the second report: The authors reported that the T cell response to vaccination in identical twins appeared partly convergent and partly personalized. In the study, vaccine-responding T cell clones were precisely tracked in identical twins.

The sample consisted of PBMCs. The clonotype was recovered from a woman aged 18-29 years in good health. Recombination linked TRBV27 to TRBJ2-3; no D segment can be confidently identified. The CDR3 region has the sequence CASSNYLPTDTQYF. In nucleotides, the sequence is TGTGCCAGCAGTAACTACCTCCCCACAGATACGCAGTATTTT.